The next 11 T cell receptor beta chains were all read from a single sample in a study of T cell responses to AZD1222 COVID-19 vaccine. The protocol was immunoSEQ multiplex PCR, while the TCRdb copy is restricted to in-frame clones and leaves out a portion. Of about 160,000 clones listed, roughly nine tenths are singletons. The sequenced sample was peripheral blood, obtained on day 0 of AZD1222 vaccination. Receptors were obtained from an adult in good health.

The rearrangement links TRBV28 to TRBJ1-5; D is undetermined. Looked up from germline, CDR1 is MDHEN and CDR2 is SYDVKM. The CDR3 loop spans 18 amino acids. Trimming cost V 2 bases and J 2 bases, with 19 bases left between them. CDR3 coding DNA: TGTGCCAGCAGTTTACAGAGCCCCCTCGGTAATGGCAATCAGCCCCAGCATTTT. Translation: CASSLQSPLGNGNQPQHF.

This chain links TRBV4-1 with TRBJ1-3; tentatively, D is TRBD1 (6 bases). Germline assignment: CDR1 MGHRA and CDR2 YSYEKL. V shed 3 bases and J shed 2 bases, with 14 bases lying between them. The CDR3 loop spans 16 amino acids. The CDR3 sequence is CASSQSRGRTGNTIYF. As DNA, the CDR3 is TGCGCCAGCAGCCAGTCTAGGGGGAGGACTGGAAACACCATATATTTT.

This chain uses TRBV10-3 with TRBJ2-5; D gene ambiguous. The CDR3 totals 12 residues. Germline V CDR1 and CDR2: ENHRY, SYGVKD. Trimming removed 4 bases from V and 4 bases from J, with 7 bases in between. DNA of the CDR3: TGTGCCATCAGTGCTGACGGAGAGACCCAGTACTTC. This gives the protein CAISADGETQYF.

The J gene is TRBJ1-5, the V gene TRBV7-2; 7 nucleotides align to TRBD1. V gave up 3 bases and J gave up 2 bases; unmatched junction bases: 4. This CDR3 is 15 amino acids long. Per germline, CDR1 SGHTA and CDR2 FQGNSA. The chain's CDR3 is CASSLQGGGNQPQHF. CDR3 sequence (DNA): TGTGCCAGCAGCTTGCAGGGGGGGGGCAATCAGCCCCAGCATTTT.

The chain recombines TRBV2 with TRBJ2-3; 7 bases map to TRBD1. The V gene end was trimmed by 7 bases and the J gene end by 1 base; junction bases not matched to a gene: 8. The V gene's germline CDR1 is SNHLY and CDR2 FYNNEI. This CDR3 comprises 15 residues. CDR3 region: CASNRQGRGTDTQYF. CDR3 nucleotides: TGTGCCAGCAACAGACAGGGCCGGGGCACAGATACGCAGTATTTT.

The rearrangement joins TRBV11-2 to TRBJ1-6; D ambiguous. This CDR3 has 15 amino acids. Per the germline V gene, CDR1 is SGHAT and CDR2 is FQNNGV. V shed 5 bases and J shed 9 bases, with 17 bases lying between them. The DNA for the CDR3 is TGTGCCAGCAGCGCAGCTCTCTCTTTACGTTCACCCCTCCACTTT. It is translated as CASSAALSLRSPLHF. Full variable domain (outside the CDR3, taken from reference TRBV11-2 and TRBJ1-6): EAGVAQSPRYKIIEKRQSVAFWCNPISGHATLYWYQQILGQGPKLLIQFQNNGVVDDSQLPKDRFSAERLKGVDSTLKIQPAKLEDSAVYLCASSAALSLRSPLHFGNGTRLTVT.

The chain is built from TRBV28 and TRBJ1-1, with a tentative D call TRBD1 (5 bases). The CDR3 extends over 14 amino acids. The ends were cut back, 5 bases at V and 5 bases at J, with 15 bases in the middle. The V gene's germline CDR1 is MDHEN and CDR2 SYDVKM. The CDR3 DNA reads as TGTGCCAGCAGTCTCCAGGGATCGAGGACTGAAGCTTTCTTT. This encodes CASSLQGSRTEAFF.

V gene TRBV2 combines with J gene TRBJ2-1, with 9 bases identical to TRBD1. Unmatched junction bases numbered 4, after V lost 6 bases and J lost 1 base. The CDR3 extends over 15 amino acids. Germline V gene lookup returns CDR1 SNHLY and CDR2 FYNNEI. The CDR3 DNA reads TGTGCCAGCAGCGTGACAGGGGGGTCCTACAATGAGCAGTTCTTC. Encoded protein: CASSVTGGSYNEQFF.

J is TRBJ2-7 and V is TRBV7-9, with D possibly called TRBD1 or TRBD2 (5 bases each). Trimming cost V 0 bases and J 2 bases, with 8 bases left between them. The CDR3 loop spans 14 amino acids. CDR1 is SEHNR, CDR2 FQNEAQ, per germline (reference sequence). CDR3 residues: CASSLAGPPYEQYF. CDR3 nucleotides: TGTGCCAGCAGCTTAGCGGGACCTCCCTACGAGCAGTACTTC.

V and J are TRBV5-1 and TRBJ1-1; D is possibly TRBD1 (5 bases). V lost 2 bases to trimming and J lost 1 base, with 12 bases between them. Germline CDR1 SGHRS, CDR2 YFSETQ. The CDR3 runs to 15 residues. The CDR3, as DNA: TGCGCCAGCAGCTTTAACCCGACAGAGAACACTGAAGCTTTCTTT. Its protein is CASSFNPTENTEAFF.

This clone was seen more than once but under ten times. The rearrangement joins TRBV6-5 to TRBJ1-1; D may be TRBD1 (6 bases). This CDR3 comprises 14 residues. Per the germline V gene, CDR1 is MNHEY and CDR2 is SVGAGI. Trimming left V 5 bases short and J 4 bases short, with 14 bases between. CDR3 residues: CASSLRGGRTEAFF. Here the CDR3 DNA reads TGTGCCAGCAGTCTGAGGGGGGGGCGCACTGAAGCTTTCTTT.